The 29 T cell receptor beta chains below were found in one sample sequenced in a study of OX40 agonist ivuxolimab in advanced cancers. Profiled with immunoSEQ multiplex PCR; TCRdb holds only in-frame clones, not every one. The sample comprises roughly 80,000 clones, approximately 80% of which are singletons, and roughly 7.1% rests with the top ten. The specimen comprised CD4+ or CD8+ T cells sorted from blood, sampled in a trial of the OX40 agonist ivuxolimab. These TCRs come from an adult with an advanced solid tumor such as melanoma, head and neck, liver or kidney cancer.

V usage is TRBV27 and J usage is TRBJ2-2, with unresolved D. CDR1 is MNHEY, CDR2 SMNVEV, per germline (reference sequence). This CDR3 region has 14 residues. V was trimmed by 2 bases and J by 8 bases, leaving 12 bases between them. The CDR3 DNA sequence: TGTGCCAGCAGTTTACTCGTCCCTGTTGGGGAGCTGTTTTTT. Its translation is CASSLLVPVGELFF.

The CDR3 DNA is TGTGCCAGTAGTATAGGGGAGAGTCCCTACAATGAGCAGTTCTTC. Translating gives CASSIGESPYNEQFF. This chain uses TRBV19 with TRBJ2-1; D is perhaps TRBD2 (5 bases). The V end was cut by 1 base, the J end by 2 bases, with 9 bases between. The CDR3 consists of 15 residues. Germline V lookup: CDR1 LNHDA, CDR2 SQIVND (reference sequence).

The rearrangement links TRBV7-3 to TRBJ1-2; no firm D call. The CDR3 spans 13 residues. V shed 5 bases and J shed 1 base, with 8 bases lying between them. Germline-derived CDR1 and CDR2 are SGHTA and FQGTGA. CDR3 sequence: CASSPAHNYGYTF. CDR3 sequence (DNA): TGTGCCAGCAGCCCCGCCCATAACTATGGCTACACCTTC.

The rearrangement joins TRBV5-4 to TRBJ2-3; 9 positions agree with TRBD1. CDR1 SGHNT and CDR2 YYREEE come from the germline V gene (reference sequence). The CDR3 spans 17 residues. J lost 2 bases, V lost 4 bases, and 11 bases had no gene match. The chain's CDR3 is CASSTWPGQGPTDTQYF. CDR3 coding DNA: TGTGCCAGCAGCACATGGCCGGGACAGGGACCCACAGATACGCAGTATTTT.

CDR3 DNA: TGTGCCAGCAGGGGACTAGCGGGAGGTCGCGAGCAGTACTTC. Protein sequence: CASRGLAGGREQYF. The chain recombines TRBV2 with TRBJ2-7; 15 bases fit TRBD2. The germline V gene encodes CDR1 SNHLY and CDR2 FYNNEI. This CDR3 contains 14 residues. Trimming cost V 6 bases and J 6 bases; bases outside gene matches: 3.

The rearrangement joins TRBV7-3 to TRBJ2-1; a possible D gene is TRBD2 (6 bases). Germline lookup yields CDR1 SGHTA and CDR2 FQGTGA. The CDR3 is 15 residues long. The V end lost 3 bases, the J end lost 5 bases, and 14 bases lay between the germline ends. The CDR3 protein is CASSLGLARDNEQFF. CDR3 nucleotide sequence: TGTGCCAGCAGCTTGGGACTGGCCCGCGACAATGAGCAGTTCTTC.

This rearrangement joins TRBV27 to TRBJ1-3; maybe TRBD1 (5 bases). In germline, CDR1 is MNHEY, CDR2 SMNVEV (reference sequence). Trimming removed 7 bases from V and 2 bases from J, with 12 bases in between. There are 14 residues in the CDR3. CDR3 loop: CASTGLTAGNTIYF. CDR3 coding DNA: TGTGCCAGCACGGGACTGACGGCTGGAAACACCATATATTTT.

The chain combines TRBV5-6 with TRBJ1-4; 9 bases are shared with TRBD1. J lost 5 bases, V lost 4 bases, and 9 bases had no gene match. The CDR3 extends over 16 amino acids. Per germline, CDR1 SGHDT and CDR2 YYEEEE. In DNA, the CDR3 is TGTGCCAGCAGCCCTCCTCCCGGGACAGGGAATGAAAAACTGTTTTTT. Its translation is CASSPPPGTGNEKLFF.

The CDR3 DNA follows: TGCAGCGTTGCCCTCGGGGGCGGAGGAAACACCATATATTTT. Protein: CSVALGGGGNTIYF. The gene calls are TRBV29-1 and TRBJ1-3, with D perhaps TRBD1 (6 bases). The germline gives CDR1 SQVTM, CDR2 ANQGSEA. This CDR3 contains 14 residues. V dropped 4 bases and J dropped 4 bases, with 14 bases sitting between them.

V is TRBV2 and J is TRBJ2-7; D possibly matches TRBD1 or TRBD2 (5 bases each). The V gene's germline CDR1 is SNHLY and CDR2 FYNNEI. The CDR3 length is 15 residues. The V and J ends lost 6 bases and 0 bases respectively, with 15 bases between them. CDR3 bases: TGTGCCAGCAGGGGGGAGTTTACGAGCTCCTACGAGCAGTACTTC. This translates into CASRGEFTSSYEQYF. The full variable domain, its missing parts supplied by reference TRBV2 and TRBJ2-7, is EPEVTQTPSHQVTQMGQEVILRCVPISNHLYFYWYRQILGQKVEFLVSFYNNEISEKSEIFDDQFSVERPDGSNFTLKIRSTKLEDSAMYFCASRGEFTSSYEQYFGPGTRLTVT.

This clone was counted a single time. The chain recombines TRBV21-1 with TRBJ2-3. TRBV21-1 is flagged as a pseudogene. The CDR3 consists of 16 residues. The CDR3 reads CASSSRGVASTDTQYF. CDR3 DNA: TGTGCCAGCAGCTCAAGGGGAGTTGCTAGCACAGATACGCAGTATTTT.

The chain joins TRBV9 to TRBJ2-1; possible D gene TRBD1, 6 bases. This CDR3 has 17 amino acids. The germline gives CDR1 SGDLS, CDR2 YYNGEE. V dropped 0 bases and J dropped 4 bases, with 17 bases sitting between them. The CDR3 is CASSVVSDSPQYNEQFF. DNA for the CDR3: TGTGCCAGCAGCGTAGTTTCGGACAGCCCCCAATACAATGAGCAGTTCTTC.

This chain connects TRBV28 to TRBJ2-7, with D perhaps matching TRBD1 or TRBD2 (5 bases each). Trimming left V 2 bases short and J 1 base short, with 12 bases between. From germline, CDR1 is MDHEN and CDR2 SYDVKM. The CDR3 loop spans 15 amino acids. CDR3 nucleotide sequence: TGTGCCAGCAGTTTAACGAGGGGAAGTTCCTACGAGCAGTACTTC. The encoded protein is CASSLTRGSSYEQYF.

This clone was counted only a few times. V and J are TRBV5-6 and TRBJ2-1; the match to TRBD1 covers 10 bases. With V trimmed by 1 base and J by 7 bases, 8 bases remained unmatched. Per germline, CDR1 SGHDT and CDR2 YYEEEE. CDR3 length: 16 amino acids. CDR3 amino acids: CASSLRTGGNWNEQFF. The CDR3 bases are TGTGCCAGCAGCTTGCGGACAGGGGGTAATTGGAATGAGCAGTTCTTC.

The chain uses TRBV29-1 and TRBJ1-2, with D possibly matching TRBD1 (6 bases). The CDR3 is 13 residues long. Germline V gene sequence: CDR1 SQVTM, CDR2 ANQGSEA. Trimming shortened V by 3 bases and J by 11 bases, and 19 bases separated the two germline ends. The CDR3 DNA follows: TGCAGCGTTGACCCTAGGGGGGGCGCAGTTTACACCTTC. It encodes CSVDPRGGAVYTF. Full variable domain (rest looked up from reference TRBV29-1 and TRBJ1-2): SAVISQKPSRDICQRGTSLTIQCQVDSQVTMMFWYRQQPGQSLTLIATANQGSEATYESGFVIDKFPISRPNLTFSTLTVSNMSPEDSSIYLCSVDPRGGAVYTFGSGTRLTVV.

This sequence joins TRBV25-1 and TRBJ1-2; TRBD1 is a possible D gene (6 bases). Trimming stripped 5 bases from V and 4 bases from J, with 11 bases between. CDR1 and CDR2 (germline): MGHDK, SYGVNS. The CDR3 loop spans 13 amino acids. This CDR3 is CASSPGAFYGYTF. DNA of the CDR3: TGTGCCAGCAGTCCAGGGGCGTTCTATGGCTACACCTTC.

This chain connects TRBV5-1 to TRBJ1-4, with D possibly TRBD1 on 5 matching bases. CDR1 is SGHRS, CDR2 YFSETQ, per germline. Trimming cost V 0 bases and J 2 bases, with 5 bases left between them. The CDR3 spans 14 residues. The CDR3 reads CASSLEGTNEKLFF. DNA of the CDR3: TGCGCCAGCAGCTTGGAGGGGACTAATGAAAAACTGTTTTTT.

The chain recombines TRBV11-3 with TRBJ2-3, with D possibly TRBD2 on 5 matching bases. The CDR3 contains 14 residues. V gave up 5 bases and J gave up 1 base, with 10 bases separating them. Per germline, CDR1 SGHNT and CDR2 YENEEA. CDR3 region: CASSREGRTDTQYF. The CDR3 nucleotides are TGTGCCAGCAGCCGCGAGGGCCGCACAGATACGCAGTATTTT.

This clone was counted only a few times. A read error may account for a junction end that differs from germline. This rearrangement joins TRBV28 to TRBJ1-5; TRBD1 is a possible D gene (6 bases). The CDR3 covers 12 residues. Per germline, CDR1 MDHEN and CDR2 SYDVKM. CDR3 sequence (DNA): TGTGCCAGCAGTTTGCGGACAGCTCCCCTGCATTTT. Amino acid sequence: CASSLRTAPLHF.

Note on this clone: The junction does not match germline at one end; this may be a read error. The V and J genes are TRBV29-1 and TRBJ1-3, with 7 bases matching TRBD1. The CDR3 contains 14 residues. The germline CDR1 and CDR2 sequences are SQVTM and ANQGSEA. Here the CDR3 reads CSVQDRVTGNTIYF. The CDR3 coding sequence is TGCAGCGTTCAAGACAGGGTGACTGGAAACACCATATATTTT.

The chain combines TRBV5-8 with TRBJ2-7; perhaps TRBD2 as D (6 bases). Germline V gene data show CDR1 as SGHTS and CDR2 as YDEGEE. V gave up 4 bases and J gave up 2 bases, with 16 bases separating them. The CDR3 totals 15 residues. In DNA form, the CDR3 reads TGTGCCAGCAGCCGATTTAAGACGGGAGCCTACGAGCAGTACTTC. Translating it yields CASSRFKTGAYEQYF.

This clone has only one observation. CDR3 in amino acids: CASSTHPPTNTGELFF. CDR3 bases: TGTGCCAGCAGCACCCACCCGCCCACTAACACCGGGGAGCTGTTTTTT. The chain uses TRBV7-2 and TRBJ2-2, with D uncertain. Germline assignment: CDR1 SGHTA and CDR2 FQGNSA. The length of the CDR3 is 16 residues. The germline V and J ends were trimmed by 5 bases and 2 bases, with 15 bases remaining between them.

CDR3 loop: CASTRDINQPQHF. The CDR3, as DNA: TGTGCCAGCACCCGGGACATAAATCAGCCCCAGCATTTT. The chain carries TRBV2 and TRBJ1-5; TRBD1 is a possible D gene (6 bases). The CDR3 covers 13 residues. Trimming left V 7 bases short and J 4 bases short, with 11 bases between. Germline CDR1 reads SNHLY; CDR2 reads FYNNEI.

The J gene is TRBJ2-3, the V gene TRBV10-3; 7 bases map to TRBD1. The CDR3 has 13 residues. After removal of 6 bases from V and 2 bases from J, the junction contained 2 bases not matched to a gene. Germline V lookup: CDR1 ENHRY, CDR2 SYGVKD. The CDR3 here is CAIRGQNTDTQYF. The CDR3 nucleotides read TGTGCCATCAGGGGACAGAACACAGATACGCAGTATTTT.

CDR3 protein: CASSIDLSQPQHF. CDR3 coding DNA: TGTGCCAGTAGTATAGATCTATCCCAGCCCCAGCATTTT. This chain uses TRBV19 with TRBJ1-5, with D unresolved. The V end was cut by 0 bases, the J end by 7 bases, with 7 bases between. CDR1 and CDR2 (germline): LNHDA, SQIVND (reference sequence). The CDR3 runs 13 residues. Full variable domain (remainder filled in from reference TRBV19 and TRBJ1-5): DGGITQSPKYLFRKEGQNVTLSCEQNLNHDAMYWYRQDPGQGLRLIYYSQIVNDFQKGDIAEGYSVSREKKESFPLTVTSAQKNPTAFYLCASSIDLSQPQHFGDGTRLSIL.

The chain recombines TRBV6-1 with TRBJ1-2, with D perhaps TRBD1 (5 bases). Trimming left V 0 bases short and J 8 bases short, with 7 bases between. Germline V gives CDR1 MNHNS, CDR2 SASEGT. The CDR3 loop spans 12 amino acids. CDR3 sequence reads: CASSEAWGGYTF. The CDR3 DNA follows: TGTGCCAGCAGTGAAGCCTGGGGGGGCTACACCTTC.

The CDR3 nucleotides are TGTGCCAGCAGCTTAGGAACGTGGGGCAGAGTGCAAGAGACCCAGTACTTC. This encodes CASSLGTWGRVQETQYF. This chain links TRBV11-2 with TRBJ2-5; perhaps TRBD1 as D (5 bases). This CDR3 is 17 amino acids long. CDR1 and CDR2 from the germline V gene are SGHAT and FQNNGV. V was clipped by 1 base and J by 2 bases, with 17 bases between them.

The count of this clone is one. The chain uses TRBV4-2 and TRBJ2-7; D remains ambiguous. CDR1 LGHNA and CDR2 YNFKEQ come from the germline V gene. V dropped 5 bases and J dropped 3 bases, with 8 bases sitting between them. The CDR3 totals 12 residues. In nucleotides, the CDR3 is TGTGCCAGCAGCTTGGGTAGCTACGAGCAGTACTTC. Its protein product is CASSLGSYEQYF.

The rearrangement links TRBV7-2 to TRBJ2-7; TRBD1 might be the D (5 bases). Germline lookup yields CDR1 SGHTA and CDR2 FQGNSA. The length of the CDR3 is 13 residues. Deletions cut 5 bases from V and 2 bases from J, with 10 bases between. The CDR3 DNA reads TGTGCCAGCAGCCCACAGGTAACCTACGAGCAGTACTTC. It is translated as CASSPQVTYEQYF.